This paragraph reports one T cell receptor (beta chain). This sample was included in a study of control samples from healthy donors and cancer patients. The germline gives CDR1 KGHDR, CDR2 SFDVKD. CDR3 length: 19 amino acids. Trimming cost V 3 bases and J 1 base; bases outside gene matches: 7. Here immunoSEQ multiplex PCR was the method, and the copy in TCRdb shows in-frame clones only, minus some. The profile shows approximately 170,000 clones, roughly nine tenths of them singletons. The sample was blood. The clonotype comes from a man aged 30 to 39 in good health. The J gene is TRBJ2-5, the V gene TRBV24-1; 16 positions agree with TRBD2. The CDR3 sequence is CATSDLGLAGGGTQETQYF. CDR3 nucleotide sequence: TGTGCCACCAGTGATCTGGGACTAGCGGGAGGGGGCACCCAAGAGACCCAGTACTTC.